The 16 T cell receptor beta chains below were found in one sample sequenced in a study of shared T cell receptors in the human thymus. Assay used: immunoSEQ multiplex PCR; TCRdb lists only in-frame clones, some missing. The table lists under 450,000 clones, roughly 94% of them singletons. The sample was thymocytes. These receptors were collected from a human donor.

The chain employs TRBV30 and TRBJ2-7; the D is unclear. The CDR3 is made up of 13 amino acids. V was pared by 3 bases and J by 3 bases, with 12 bases between. From germline, CDR1 is GTSNPN and CDR2 SVGIG (reference sequence). The CDR3 bases are TGTGCCTGGAGACGGACGGCCGGCTACGAGCAGTACTTC. Protein: CAWRRTAGYEQYF.

This chain links TRBV6-4 with TRBJ1-1, with 7 positions matching TRBD1. V shed 5 bases and J 1 base; nucleotides not matched to a gene: 10. This CDR3 is built from 16 residues. Germline V lookup: CDR1 MRHNA, CDR2 SNTAGT. CDR3 residues: CASSPNPRQGNTEAFF. The CDR3 bases are TGTGCCAGCAGTCCCAACCCCAGACAGGGGAACACTGAAGCTTTCTTT.

The chain links TRBV6-6 to TRBJ1-2; TRBD1 is a possible D gene (5 bases). Trimming took 6 bases from V and 5 from J, leaving 13 bases between them. The CDR3 runs 13 residues. CDR1 and CDR2 from the germline V gene are MNHNY and SVGAGI (reference sequence). The CDR3 nucleotides are TGTGCCAGCAGCTACAGGTATATGTATGGCTACACCTTC. Translation gives CASSYRYMYGYTF.

The CDR3 DNA reads as TGTGCCAGCAGTCGAACGGCCGCAAAGCACTACGAGCAGTACTTC. Protein: CASSRTAAKHYEQYF. The chain recombines TRBV27 with TRBJ2-7, with unresolved D. The V and J ends lost 5 bases and 3 bases respectively, with 17 bases between them. Germline lookup yields CDR1 MNHEY and CDR2 SMNVEV (reference sequence). This CDR3 is 15 amino acids long.

The CDR3 region has the DNA TGTGCCAGCAGCGCGACGCCGGGCCATCAGCCCCAGCATTTT. Its translation is CASSATPGHQPQHF. J is TRBJ1-5 and V is TRBV6-4, with D unresolved. V was trimmed by 6 bases and J by 5 bases, leaving 14 bases between them. Germline lookup yields CDR1 MRHNA and CDR2 SNTAGT. This CDR3 is built from 14 residues.

The J gene is TRBJ2-7, the V gene TRBV30; D is undetermined. This CDR3 is 11 amino acids long. With 4 bases removed from V and 6 bases from J, the gap between germline ends came to 10 bases. From germline, CDR1 is GTSNPN and CDR2 SVGIG (reference sequence). CDR3 loop: CAWTHGFEQYF. The CDR3, as DNA: TGTGCCTGGACGCATGGGTTCGAGCAGTACTTC.

The rearrangement links TRBV23-1 to TRBJ2-3; the match to TRBD2 covers 10 bases. TRBV23-1 is placed among ORFs of uncertain function. The CDR3 is made up of 16 amino acids. V dropped 0 bases and J dropped 6; count of bases not matched to a gene: 6. The CDR3 nucleotides read TGCGCCAGCAGTCAATCTGGTAGCGGGAGGTGCGATACGCAGTATTTT. The encoded protein is CASSQSGSGRCDTQYF.

This clone has just one count. This chain links TRBV5-1 with TRBJ1-6; D is possibly TRBD1 (6 bases). CDR3 length: 14 residues. The V and J ends lost 1 base and 8 bases respectively, with 10 bases between them. Germline CDR1 and CDR2: SGHRS and YFSETQ. Here the CDR3 reads CASSLTGRDSPLHF. The CDR3 DNA reads TGCGCCAGCAGCTTGACAGGGAGAGATTCACCCCTCCACTTT. The full variable domain, with the rest looked up from reference TRBV5-1 and TRBJ1-6, is KAGVTQTPRYLIKTRGQQVTLSCSPISGHRSVSWYQQTPGQGLQFLFEYFSETQRNKGNFPGRFSGRQFSNSRSEMNVSTLELGDSALYLCASSLTGRDSPLHFGNGTRLTVT.

Comment on this clone: The junction departs from germline at one end; a sequencing error may be responsible. The chain recombines TRBV28 with TRBJ2-7; TRBD1 might be the D (6 bases). Germline values: CDR1 MDHEN, CDR2 SYDVKM. This CDR3 spans 14 amino acids. Here the CDR3 DNA reads TGTGCCATTGACAGGTTCGAATCGAAGTACGGGCAGTACTTC. Translating it yields CAIDRFESKYGQYF.

V gene TRBV27 combines with J gene TRBJ2-7; the D gene is possibly TRBD2 (5 bases). The germline V gene has CDR1 MNHEY and CDR2 SMNVEV (reference sequence). Trimming cost V 3 bases and J 2 bases, with 8 bases left between them. This CDR3 is built from 13 residues. In DNA, the CDR3 is TGTGCCAGCAGTTTGAAGGGAGCCTACGAGCAGTACTTC. Amino acid sequence: CASSLKGAYEQYF.

This clone turned up a few times. The chain links TRBV2 to TRBJ1-2; tentatively, D is TRBD1 (6 bases). CDR1 and CDR2 from the germline V gene are SNHLY and FYNNEI. V dropped 8 bases and J dropped 7 bases, with 8 bases sitting between them. The CDR3 length is 10 residues. The CDR3 here is CASPRGGYTF. The DNA for the CDR3 is TGTGCCAGCCCCAGGGGTGGCTACACCTTC.

The chain carries TRBV7-3 and TRBJ2-1; possibly TRBD1 or TRBD2 for D (5 bases each). Germline values: CDR1 SGHTA, CDR2 FQGTGA. Trimming stripped 6 bases from V and 3 bases from J, with 15 bases between. The CDR3 runs 15 residues. The CDR3 region is CASRKEGRDYNEQFF. In nucleotides, the CDR3 is TGTGCCAGCAGAAAAGAGGGACGAGACTACAATGAGCAGTTCTTC. The full variable domain, completed using reference TRBV7-3 and TRBJ2-1, is GAGVSQTPSNKVTEKGKYVELRCDPISGHTALYWYRQSLGQGPEFLIYFQGTGAADDSGLPNDRFFAVRPEGSVSTLKIQRTERGDSAVYLCASRKEGRDYNEQFFGPGTRLTVL.

CDR3 sequence reads: CASSLIHALDNSPLHF. In DNA form, the CDR3 reads TGTGCCAGCAGCTTAATCCACGCTTTGGATAATTCACCCCTCCACTTT. The chain is built from TRBV7-9 and TRBJ1-6; D is unclear. Trimming stripped 2 bases from V and 5 bases from J, with 13 bases between. This CDR3 comprises 16 residues. CDR1 SEHNR and CDR2 FQNEAQ come from the germline V gene (reference sequence).

The rearrangement uses TRBV2 and TRBJ2-7; the D is unclear. Germline lookup yields CDR1 SNHLY and CDR2 FYNNEI. The CDR3 is 11 residues long. V was cut by 11 bases and J by 1 base, with 9 bases left in between. This chain's CDR3 is CASGSSYEQYF. In nucleotides, the CDR3 is TGTGCCTCCGGATCATCCTACGAGCAGTACTTC.

This chain joins TRBV5-6 and TRBJ2-1; possibly TRBD2 for D (6 bases). Germline assignment: CDR1 SGHDT and CDR2 YYEEEE. CDR3 size: 16 residues. Between the trimmed V and J ends, which lost 2 bases and 4 bases, there was a span of 16 bases. The CDR3 loop is CASSFSGTPYYNEQFF. The CDR3 DNA reads as TGTGCCAGCAGCTTTTCCGGGACTCCTTATTACAATGAGCAGTTCTTC.

The rearrangement uses TRBV7-2 and TRBJ1-2; D perhaps matches TRBD1 (6 bases). Germline V gene sequence: CDR1 SGHTA, CDR2 FQGNSA. The length of the CDR3 is 14 residues. V lost 6 bases and J lost 6, with 17 bases in between. The chain's CDR3 is CASRQGKFGDGYTF. CDR3 coding DNA: TGTGCCAGCAGACAGGGCAAGTTTGGAGATGGCTACACCTTC. Full variable domain (outside the CDR3, taken from reference TRBV7-2 and TRBJ1-2): GAGVSQSPSNKVTEKGKDVELRCDPISGHTALYWYRQSLGQGLEFLIYFQGNSAPDKSGLPSDRFSAERTGGSVSTLTIQRTQQEDSAVYLCASRQGKFGDGYTFGSGTRLTVV.